Below, one TCR beta chain is given with its context. This specimen belongs to a study of blood T cell repertoires in COVID-19. Overall study: Acute-phase and convalescent COVID-19 samples originated in the United States, Italy and Spain. PBMCs, B-cell-depleted T cells, or T cells were the source of the cDNA or gDNA that made up the material.

Original handling: Nucleated cell counts were estimated from reference gene primer amplification. Produced via immunoSEQ multiplex PCR; TCRdb's table is partial and in-frame only. V, J and clone size were drawn from that table, and D and trimming were deduced from the DNA. This table holds under 30,000 clones, less than 90% found once. Sample: peripheral blood. The sequence derives from a man older than 75 with active COVID-19.

The CDR3: CASSYRGSPLHF. The CDR3, as DNA: TGTGCCAGCAGTTACAGGGGGTCACCCCTCCACTTT. This sequence joins TRBV28 and TRBJ1-6; 8 bases match TRBD1. Germline values: CDR1 MDHEN, CDR2 SYDVKM. CDR3 length equals 12 residues. Losses at the gene ends were 4 bases for V and 10 bases for J; bases not matched to a gene: 0. Using reference TRBV28 and TRBJ1-6 for the parts outside the CDR3, the full variable domain is DVKVTQSSRYLVKRTGEKVFLECVQDMDHENMFWYRQDPGLGLRLIYFSYDVKMKEKGDIPEGYSVSREKKERFSLILESASTNQTSMYLCASSYRGSPLHFGNGTRLTVT.